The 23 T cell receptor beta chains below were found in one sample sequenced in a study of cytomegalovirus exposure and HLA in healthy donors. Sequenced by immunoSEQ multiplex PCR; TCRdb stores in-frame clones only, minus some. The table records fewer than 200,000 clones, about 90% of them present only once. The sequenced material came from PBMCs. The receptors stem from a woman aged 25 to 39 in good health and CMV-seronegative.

The CDR3 region is CASSESVNSPLHF. Here the CDR3 DNA reads TGTGCCAGCAGTGAATCGGTTAATTCACCCCTCCACTTT. The chain combines TRBV6-1 with TRBJ1-6; D is ambiguous. Trimming took 2 bases from V and 6 from J, leaving 5 bases between them. The CDR3 runs to 13 residues. From germline, CDR1 is MNHNS and CDR2 SASEGT.

For the CDR3, the DNA is TGTGCCAGCAGTCACGATCCGCCCCCGGGCGAGCAGTACTTC. Residues: CASSHDPPPGEQYF. The J gene is TRBJ2-7, the V gene TRBV28, with no clear D. Between the trimmed V and J ends, which lost 5 bases and 6 bases, there was a span of 17 bases. Germline V gives CDR1 MDHEN, CDR2 SYDVKM. The CDR3 is 14 residues long.

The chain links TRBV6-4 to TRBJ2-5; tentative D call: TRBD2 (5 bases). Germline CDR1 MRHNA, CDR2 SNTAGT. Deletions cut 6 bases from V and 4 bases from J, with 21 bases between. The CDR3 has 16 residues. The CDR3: CASRREAGGGLETQYF. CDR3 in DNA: TGTGCCAGCAGGAGAGAAGCAGGAGGAGGATTAGAGACCCAGTACTTC.

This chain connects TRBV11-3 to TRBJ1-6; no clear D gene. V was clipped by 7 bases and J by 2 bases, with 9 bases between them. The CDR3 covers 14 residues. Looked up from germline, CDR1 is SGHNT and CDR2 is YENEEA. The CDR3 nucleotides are TGTGCCAGCACTAGGGAGGCCTATAATTCACCCCTCCACTTT. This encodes CASTREAYNSPLHF.

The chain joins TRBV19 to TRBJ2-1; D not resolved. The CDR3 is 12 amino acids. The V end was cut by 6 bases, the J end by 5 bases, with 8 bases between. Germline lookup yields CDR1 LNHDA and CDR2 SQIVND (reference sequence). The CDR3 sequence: CASSRRNNEQFF. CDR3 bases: TGTGCCAGTAGCAGGAGAAACAATGAGCAGTTCTTC.

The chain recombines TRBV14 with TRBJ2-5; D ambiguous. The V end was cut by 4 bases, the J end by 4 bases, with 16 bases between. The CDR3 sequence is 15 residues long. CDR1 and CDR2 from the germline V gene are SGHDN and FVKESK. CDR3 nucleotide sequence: TGTGCCAGCAGCCCCTTCGTAACTATTAGAGAGACCCAGTACTTC. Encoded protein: CASSPFVTIRETQYF.

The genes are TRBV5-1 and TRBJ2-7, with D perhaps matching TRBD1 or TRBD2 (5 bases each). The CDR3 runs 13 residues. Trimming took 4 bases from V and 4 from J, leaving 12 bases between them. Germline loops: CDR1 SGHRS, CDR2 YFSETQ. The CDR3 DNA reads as TGCGCCAGCAGCGGCCCAGGGAGTTACGAGCAGTACTTC. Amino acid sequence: CASSGPGSYEQYF.

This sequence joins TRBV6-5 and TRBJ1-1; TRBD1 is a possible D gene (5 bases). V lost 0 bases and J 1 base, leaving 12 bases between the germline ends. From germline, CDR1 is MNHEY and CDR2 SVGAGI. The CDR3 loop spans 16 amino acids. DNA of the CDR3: TGTGCCAGCAGTTACTCGCAGGGAACCCGGAACACTGAAGCTTTCTTT. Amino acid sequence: CASSYSQGTRNTEAFF.

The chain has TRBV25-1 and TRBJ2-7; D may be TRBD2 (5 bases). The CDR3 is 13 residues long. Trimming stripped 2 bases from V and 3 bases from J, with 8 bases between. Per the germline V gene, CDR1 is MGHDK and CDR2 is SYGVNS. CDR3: CASSETGSYEQYF. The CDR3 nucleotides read TGTGCCAGCAGTGAAACGGGGAGCTACGAGCAGTACTTC.

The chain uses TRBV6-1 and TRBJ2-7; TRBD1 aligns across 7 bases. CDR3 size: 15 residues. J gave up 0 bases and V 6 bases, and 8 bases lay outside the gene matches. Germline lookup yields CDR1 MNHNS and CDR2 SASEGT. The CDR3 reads CASRGDSLGSYEQYF. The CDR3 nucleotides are TGTGCCAGCAGGGGGGACAGCCTAGGCTCCTACGAGCAGTACTTC.

Written as DNA, the CDR3 is TGTGCCAGCAGTGAACCGAGACAGGGACCCTCCACCCCTCTTATGAATGAGCAGTTCTTC. This translates into CASSEPRQGPSTPLMNEQFF. V is TRBV2 and J is TRBJ2-1, with 7 bases that match TRBD1. CDR3 length: 20 amino acids. Losses at the gene ends were 2 bases for V and 7 bases for J; bases not matched to a gene: 23. The germline V gene encodes CDR1 SNHLY and CDR2 FYNNEI.

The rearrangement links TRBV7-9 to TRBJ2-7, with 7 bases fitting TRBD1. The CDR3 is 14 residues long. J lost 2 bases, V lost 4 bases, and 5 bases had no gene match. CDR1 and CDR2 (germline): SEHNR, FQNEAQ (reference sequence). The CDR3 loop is CASSYQGQTYEQYF. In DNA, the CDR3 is TGTGCCAGCAGCTACCAGGGACAGACCTACGAGCAGTACTTC.

The CDR3 spells CASRQMTSGQETQYF. CDR3 sequence (DNA): TGCGCCAGCAGACAGATGACTAGCGGACAAGAGACCCAGTACTTC. The chain carries TRBV4-1 and TRBJ2-5, with 9 bases that match TRBD2. The CDR3 is made up of 15 amino acids. Germline CDR1 and CDR2: MGHRA and YSYEKL. J was trimmed by 2 bases and V by 6 bases; bases with no gene match: 7.

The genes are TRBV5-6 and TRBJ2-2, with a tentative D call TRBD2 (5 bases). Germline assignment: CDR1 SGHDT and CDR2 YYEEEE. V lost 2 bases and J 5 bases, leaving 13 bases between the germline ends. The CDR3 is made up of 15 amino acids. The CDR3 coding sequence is TGTGCCAGCAGCTTTGGAGGCCTCTCGACCGGGGAGCTGTTTTTT. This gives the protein CASSFGGLSTGELFF. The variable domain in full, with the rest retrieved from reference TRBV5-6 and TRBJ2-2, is DAGVTQSPTHLIKTRGQQVTLRCSPKSGHDTVSWYQQALGQGPQFIFQYYEEEERQRGNFPDRFSGHQFPNYSSELNVNALLLGDSALYLCASSFGGLSTGELFFGEGSRLTVL.

The CDR3 region has the DNA TGTGCCAGTAGTACAACAACCGGGACACCCTTCTACGAGCAGTACTTC. Residues: CASSTTTGTPFYEQYF. This chain uses TRBV19 with TRBJ2-7; D may be TRBD1 (6 bases). Trimming removed 4 bases from V and 3 bases from J, with 19 bases in between. Germline CDR1 and CDR2: LNHDA and SQIVND (reference sequence). This CDR3 has 16 amino acids.

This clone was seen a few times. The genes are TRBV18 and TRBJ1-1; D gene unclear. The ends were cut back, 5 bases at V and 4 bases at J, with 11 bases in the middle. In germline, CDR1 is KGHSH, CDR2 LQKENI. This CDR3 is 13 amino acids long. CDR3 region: CASSFERGTEAFF. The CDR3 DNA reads TGTGCCAGCTCATTCGAACGGGGCACTGAAGCTTTCTTT.

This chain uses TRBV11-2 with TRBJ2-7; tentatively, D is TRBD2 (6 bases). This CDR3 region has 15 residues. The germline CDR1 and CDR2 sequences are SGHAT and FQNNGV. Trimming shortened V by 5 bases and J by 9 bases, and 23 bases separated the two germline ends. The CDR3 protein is CASSQFSGIFIGQYF. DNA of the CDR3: TGTGCCAGCAGCCAATTTAGCGGAATCTTTATCGGGCAGTACTTC.

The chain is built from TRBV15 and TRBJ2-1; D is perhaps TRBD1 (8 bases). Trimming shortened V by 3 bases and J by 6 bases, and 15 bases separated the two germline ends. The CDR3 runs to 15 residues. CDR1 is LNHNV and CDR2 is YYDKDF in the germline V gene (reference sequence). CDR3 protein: CATSSGTGGGNEQFF. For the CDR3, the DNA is TGTGCCACCAGCAGTGGGACAGGCGGGGGCAATGAGCAGTTCTTC.

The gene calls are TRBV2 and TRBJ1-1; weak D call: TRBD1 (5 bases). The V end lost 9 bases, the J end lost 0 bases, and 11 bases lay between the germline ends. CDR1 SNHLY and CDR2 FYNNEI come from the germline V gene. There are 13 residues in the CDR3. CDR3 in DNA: TGTGCCAGTCGACAGACAGTGAACACTGAAGCTTTCTTT. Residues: CASRQTVNTEAFF.

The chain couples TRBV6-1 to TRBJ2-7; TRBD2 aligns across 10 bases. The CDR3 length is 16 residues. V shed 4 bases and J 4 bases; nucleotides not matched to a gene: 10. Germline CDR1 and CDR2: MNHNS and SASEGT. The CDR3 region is CASSALMSGGVYEQYF. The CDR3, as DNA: TGTGCCAGCAGTGCTTTGATGAGCGGGGGGGTGTACGAGCAGTACTTC.

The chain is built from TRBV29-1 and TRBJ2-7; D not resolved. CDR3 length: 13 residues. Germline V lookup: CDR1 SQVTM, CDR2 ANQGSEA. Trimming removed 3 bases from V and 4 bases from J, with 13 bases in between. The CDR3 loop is CSVELQSPYEQYF. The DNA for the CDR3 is TGCAGCGTTGAGCTCCAGTCCCCGTACGAGCAGTACTTC.

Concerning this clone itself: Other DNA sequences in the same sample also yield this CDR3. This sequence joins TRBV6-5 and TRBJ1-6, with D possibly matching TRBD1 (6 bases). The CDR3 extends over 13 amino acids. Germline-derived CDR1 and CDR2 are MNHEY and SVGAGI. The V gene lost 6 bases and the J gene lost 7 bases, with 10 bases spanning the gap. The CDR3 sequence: CASRRGQNSPLHF. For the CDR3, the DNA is TGTGCCAGCAGGCGGGGGCAGAATTCACCCCTCCACTTT.

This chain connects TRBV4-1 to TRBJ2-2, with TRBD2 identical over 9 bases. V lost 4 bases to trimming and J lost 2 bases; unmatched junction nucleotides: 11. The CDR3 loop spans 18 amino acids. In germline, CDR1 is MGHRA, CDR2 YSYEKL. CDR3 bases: TGCGCCAGCAGCCGGGGATTAAGACTAGCGGACAACACCGGGGAGCTGTTTTTT. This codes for CASSRGLRLADNTGELFF.